This T cell receptor beta chain was identified in a study of T cells in Graves' hyperthyroidism and ophthalmopathy. For this clonotype: Its target is not known.

CDR3 length: 16 amino acids. Trimming took 6 bases from V and 0 from J, leaving 12 bases between them. The germline CDR1 and CDR2 sequences are LNHDA and SQIVND (reference sequence). Exclusion of a patient resulted from uncontrolled infection, other autoimmune disease, pregnancy or lactation. For the diagnoses, clinical symptoms, serum thyroxine and TRAb, thyroid ultrasound and orbital computed tomography were used. Researchers took RNA transcripts and amplified the TCR beta CDR3 regions from them. The HTBI primer set was used in a first-round RT-PCR of the TCR CDR3. TCRdb re-called the multiplex PCR reads through MiXCR, storing one row per CDR3 protein. The sample includes approximately 600,000 distinct CDR3 sequences, over 11% of them seen just once. Study-wide findings and caveats: Model predictions of ophthalmopathy came a median around 7.1 months before onset.

V is TRBV19 and J is TRBJ2-6; D is perhaps TRBD2 (5 bases). This TCR was sampled from a woman aged 30 to 39 with Graves' hyperthyroidism that later progressed to Graves' ophthalmopathy. The source material was blood. CDR3 region: CASSWTHFSGANVLTF. CDR3 sequence (DNA): TGTGCCAGTAGCTGGACTCATTTCTCTGGGGCCAACGTCCTGACTTTC.